The present TCR beta chain was sequenced within a study of T cells in Graves' hyperthyroidism and ophthalmopathy. Study conclusions and caveats: Most expanded thyroid clonotypes above 0.001 also appeared in blood. Model output signaled ophthalmopathy a median roughly 6.5 months ahead of onset.

Authors of the study amplified TCR beta CDR3 regions from RNA transcripts. Primed by the HTBI set, a first-round RT-PCR was run on the TCR CDR3. TCRdb itself ran the multiplex PCR reads through MiXCR, one entry per CDR3 protein. Of about 290,000 distinct CDR3 sequences listed, over 12% are singletons. These patients, aged 18 to 65, had recently diagnosed hyperthyroidism lasting under 2 months. V was pared by 3 bases and J by 4 bases, with 12 bases between. This CDR3 is built from 13 residues. Looked up from germline, CDR1 is SQVTM and CDR2 is ANQGSEA. This clonotype was observed a few times. Its antigen remains unidentified.

This TCR derives from a woman aged 45-59 years with Graves' hyperthyroidism that later progressed to Graves' ophthalmopathy. This chain connects TRBV29-1 to TRBJ1-2; D is unclear. Sequences were obtained from blood. This chain's CDR3 is CSVEPAEFYGYTF. In nucleotides, the CDR3 is TGCAGCGTTGAGCCTGCGGAATTCTATGGCTACACCTTC.